One T cell receptor beta chain is described in this entry. No antigen is known for it. Sequence at one end of the junction differs from germline and may be a read error. cDNA specific to TCR beta was made from 450 to 650 ng of total RNA, with a constant-region primer employed for priming. Three nested multiplex PCR rounds of slightly modified ARM-PCR generated TCR beta libraries. Researchers ran the first two PCR rounds for roughly 10 cycles each with TRBV1-TRBV30 forward primers and a C-beta reverse primer. Via MiXCR, TCRdb re-called the multiplex PCR reads, giving one row per CDR3 protein. The table shows about 64,000 distinct CDR3 sequences, with about two thirds occurring only once. This CDR3 has 15 residues. In germline, CDR1 is MGHDK, CDR2 SYGVNS. Taking about 19-32 mg of unsorted bulk tissue, the authors co-extracted RNA and DNA. Patients diagnosed with primary liver carcinoma received treatment through surgical resection. Without exception, tumor samples held over 75% viable tumor cells.

This sample is part of a study of tumor-infiltrating lymphocytes in primary liver carcinoma. Whole-study context: Sequenced samples came back with roughly 3.65 to 7.5 million productive TCRbeta reads, and the counts looked alike across tissue types.

General observations from the study: Lesser overlap characterized tumor-adjacent and tumor-blood pairs relative to tumor region pairs.

This receptor was taken from a man aged 40-55 years with primary liver carcinoma and hepatitis B virus infection. V usage is TRBV25-1 and J usage is TRBJ1-6, with unresolved D. Source material: liver tumor tissue from sampling region 4. Subset defined: tumor region T4, right-lateral pole. The CDR3 region is CVSSDRGIYNSPLHF. The CDR3 coding sequence is TGTGTCAGCAGTGACCGAGGCATCTATAATTCACCCCTCCACTTT.